Sequencing of this TCR beta chain was carried out in a study of blood T cells in healthy people across ages. Concerning this clonotype itself: Its antigen is not known.

Through a sample-barcoded 5' primer and a J-beta primer mix, a second PCR was run for roughly 6 to 12 cycles. Carrying 12 random nucleotides, a template-switch adaptor labeled each individual cDNA molecule. MiXCR, applied by TCRdb to the 5' RACE reads, yields one record per CDR3 protein. This sample has about 580,000 distinct CDR3 sequences, with around 48% found just once. The CDR3 is 15 residues long. With 6 bases removed from V and 1 base from J, the gap between germline ends came to 10 bases. The germline gives CDR1 MNHEY, CDR2 SVGEGT. Collection of 8.5 to 10 milliliters of peripheral blood was performed for each donor. Findings and limits, study-wide: Strong correlation was found linking TCR beta diversity to naive T cell percentage.

Specimen: blood. This rearrangement joins TRBV6-2 or TRBV6-3 to TRBJ2-6; D remains unclear. The source of this sequence is a man older than 75 in good health. This CDR3 reads CASRYPFSGANVLTF. CDR3 nucleotide sequence: TGTGCCAGCAGATACCCGTTTTCTGGGGCCAACGTCCTGACTTTC.